Listed below are T cell receptor beta chains from one sample, sequenced in a study of cytomegalovirus exposure and HLA in healthy donors. TCRdb keeps only in-frame clones here, not all; method: immunoSEQ multiplex PCR. Among approximately 300,000 clones, approximately 90% were seen once, and the ten largest hold roughly 0.8%. Sequenced material: PBMCs. These TCRs come from a young woman in good health and CMV-seronegative. Each CDR3 is given with its conserved first and last residue.

v_call: TRBV5-6; j_call: TRBJ2-2; cdr3_aa: CASSLVAGGTGELFF
v_call: TRBV4-3; j_call: TRBJ1-2; cdr3_aa: CASSQAPQGQEHYGYTF
v_call: TRBV14; j_call: TRBJ2-1; cdr3_aa: CASSHLGGHQFF
v_call: TRBV2; j_call: TRBJ2-7; cdr3_aa: CASSWAETYEQYF
v_call: TRBV19; j_call: TRBJ2-4; cdr3_aa: CASSIGYQREGDIQYF
v_call: TRBV6-5; j_call: TRBJ1-1; cdr3_aa: CASSPFGTGVTEAFF
v_call: TRBV5-4; j_call: TRBJ2-5; cdr3_aa: CASSKSGWETQYF
v_call: TRBV28; j_call: TRBJ2-5; cdr3_aa: CASSLVHIKTQYF
v_call: TRBV28; j_call: TRBJ2-7; cdr3_aa: CASSTEGDAYEQYF
v_call: TRBV2; j_call: TRBJ2-5; cdr3_aa: CASSVRLAGVQETQYF
v_call: TRBV7-6; j_call: TRBJ2-7; cdr3_aa: CASSLGGGPGNEQYF
v_call: TRBV6-1; j_call: TRBJ2-3; cdr3_aa: CASSEAARPTTDTQYF
v_call: TRBV5-1; j_call: TRBJ1-4; cdr3_aa: CASSSRTGSEKLFF
v_call: TRBV4-3; j_call: TRBJ2-3; cdr3_aa: CASTPSLPTSGSTDTQYF
v_call: TRBV7-9; j_call: TRBJ1-1; cdr3_aa: CASSSRQTNTEAFF
v_call: TRBV27; j_call: TRBJ1-4; cdr3_aa: CASSLGQGGTTNEKLFF
v_call: TRBV10-3; j_call: TRBJ2-3; cdr3_aa: CATMTLGPTDTQYF
v_call: TRBV4-3; j_call: TRBJ2-7; cdr3_aa: CASSQAVTYEQYF
v_call: TRBV29-1; j_call: TRBJ1-4; cdr3_aa: CSVALGTDLEKLFF
v_call: TRBV5-4; j_call: TRBJ2-7; cdr3_aa: CASSSTNSAVREQYF
v_call: TRBV6-1; j_call: TRBJ2-7; cdr3_aa: CASSDALAGGLLRKPYF
v_call: TRBV6-5; j_call: TRBJ2-7; cdr3_aa: CASSPRGVYEQYF
v_call: TRBV7-6; j_call: TRBJ2-7; cdr3_aa: CASSKGTSGSGLEQYF
v_call: TRBV18; j_call: TRBJ2-7; cdr3_aa: CASSAAGPYEQYF
v_call: TRBV25-1; j_call: TRBJ2-5; cdr3_aa: CASSEWGTSEETQYF
v_call: TRBV29-1; j_call: TRBJ2-7; cdr3_aa: CSVSTGGGSYEQYF
v_call: TRBV4-1; j_call: TRBJ2-7; cdr3_aa: CASSQLASGRVYEQYF
v_call: TRBV18; j_call: TRBJ2-2; cdr3_aa: CASSPTTLTTGELFF
v_call: TRBV5-4; j_call: TRBJ2-1; cdr3_aa: CASSNPGGSEQFF
v_call: TRBV11-3; j_call: TRBJ2-3; cdr3_aa: CASSPGTGSTDTQYF
v_call: TRBV5-4; j_call: TRBJ1-2; cdr3_aa: CASSARTDNYGYTF
v_call: TRBV19; j_call: TRBJ2-7; cdr3_aa: CASRGTSGRF
v_call: TRBV29-1; j_call: TRBJ1-4; cdr3_aa: CSVAGPATNEKLFF
v_call: TRBV20-1; j_call: TRBJ2-7; cdr3_aa: CSGSESYEQYF
v_call: TRBV28; j_call: TRBJ2-2; cdr3_aa: CASSPPDSFGELFF
v_call: TRBV5-1; j_call: TRBJ2-5; cdr3_aa: CASSLVAGSEETQYF
v_call: TRBV15; j_call: TRBJ1-1; cdr3_aa: CATSRDIGQTYTEAFF
v_call: TRBV9; j_call: TRBJ2-3; cdr3_aa: CASSVGGRGTDTQYF
v_call: TRBV28; j_call: TRBJ1-2; cdr3_aa: CASSLGSYGYTF
v_call: TRBV29-1; j_call: TRBJ2-5; cdr3_aa: CSVARQTFTSGKRGTNETQYF
v_call: TRBV29-1; j_call: TRBJ2-3; cdr3_aa: CSVDQGTLDTQYF
v_call: TRBV27; j_call: TRBJ2-5; cdr3_aa: CASSSPSEGEKTQYF
v_call: TRBV28; j_call: TRBJ1-3; cdr3_aa: CASSLSEVNSGNTIYF
v_call: TRBV10-3; j_call: TRBJ1-5; cdr3_aa: CAISPGVSGNQPQHF